A selection of T cell receptor beta chains follows, all from one sample in a study of blood T cell repertoires in COVID-19. Clones were read by immunoSEQ multiplex PCR, and TCRdb kept only the in-frame ones, dropping some. The sample has approximately 260,000 clones; roughly 80% are singletons. The sequenced sample was PBMCs or T cells enriched from blood (not recorded which). These receptors all come from a man aged 45-60 years who had recovered from COVID-19. Both conserved end residues are part of each CDR3. A D gene is named only where the DNA matches it firmly. Rows may omit the clone size; those that give it use once, few, many or a size class.

d_gene	abundance	v_gene	j_gene	CDR3aa	CDR3nt
TRBD1	.	TRBV19	TRBJ1-5	CASTPRDRGVQPQHF	TGTGCCAGTACTCCGAGGGACAGGGGTGTGCAGCCCCAGCATTTT
.	few	TRBV27	TRBJ1-2	CASSNRAVNYGYTF	TGTGCCAGCAGTAACAGGGCCGTAAACTATGGCTACACCTTC
.	.	TRBV5-1	TRBJ2-2	CASRPGTNTGELFF	TGCGCCAGCAGGCCCGGGACGAACACCGGGGAGCTGTTTTTT
TRBD1	.	TRBV29-1	TRBJ1-1	CSGGQGSPEAFF	TGCAGCGGGGGACAGGGGTCTCCTGAAGCTTTCTTT
.	.	TRBV5-4	TRBJ2-1	CASSLAGNWEQFF	TGTGCCAGCAGCTTGGCGGGGAACTGGGAGCAGTTCTTC
TRBD2	.	TRBV19	TRBJ2-3	CASRLAVTDTQYF	TGTGCCAGTAGACTAGCGGTCACAGATACGCAGTATTTT
.	few	TRBV6-5	TRBJ1-2	CASTIRGGYGYTF	TGTGCCAGCACCATAAGAGGTGGTTATGGCTACACCTTC
.	.	TRBV5-8	TRBJ1-2	CASSPWGRVGPNYGYTF	TGTGCCAGCAGCCCCTGGGGCAGGGTTGGCCCTAACTATGGCTACACCTTC
TRBD2	.	TRBV6-4	TRBJ2-2	CASSPTSGSTGELFF	TGTGCCAGCAGTCCAACTAGCGGGAGTACCGGGGAGCTGTTTTTT
.	.	TRBV18	TRBJ2-7	CASSPTADEQYF	TGTGCCAGCTCACCGACAGCTGACGAGCAGTACTTC
TRBD1	.	TRBV10-3	TRBJ1-1	CAINSGTGGKSNTEAFF	TGTGCCATCAACTCCGGGACAGGGGGAAAATCTAACACTGAAGCTTTCTTT
TRBD2	medium-sized	TRBV11-2	TRBJ2-1	CASSLGLAEYNEQFF	TGTGCCAGCAGCTTAGGACTAGCGGAGTACAATGAGCAGTTCTTC
.	once	TRBV2	TRBJ2-3	CASNRADTQYF	TGTGCCAGCAACAGAGCAGATACGCAGTATTTT
.	.	TRBV7-2	TRBJ2-7	CASSLPAGRPSYEQYF	TGTGCCAGCAGCCTCCCTGCAGGGCGGCCCTCCTACGAGCAGTACTTC
TRBD2	once	TRBV9	TRBJ2-2	CASSDSGGTPGELFF	TGTGCCAGCAGCGATAGCGGGGGGACGCCCGGGGAGCTGTTTTTT
TRBD2	.	TRBV28	TRBJ2-7	CASSLSGSSYEQYF	TGTGCCAGCAGCCTTAGCGGGAGCTCCTACGAGCAGTACTTC
.	.	TRBV5-5	TRBJ2-7	CASSLREDEQYF	TGTGCCAGCAGCTTGAGGGAGGACGAGCAGTACTTC
.	.	TRBV24-1	TRBJ1-1	CATRSGGLKGTEAFF	TGTGCCACCCGCTCGGGGGGGCTGAAGGGCACTGAAGCTTTCTTT
.	.	TRBV4-1	TRBJ1-5	CASSQEGGTQPQHF	TGCGCCAGCAGCCAAGAGGGAGGGACGCAGCCCCAGCATTTT
TRBD1	.	TRBV9	TRBJ2-5	CASSVMTGLQETQYF	TGTGCCAGCAGCGTGATGACAGGGCTCCAAGAGACCCAGTACTTC
TRBD2	once	TRBV7-8	TRBJ2-7	CASSLGTSGGAYEQYF	TGTGCCAGCAGCTTGGGCACTAGCGGGGGGGCCTACGAGCAGTACTTC
.	once	TRBV12-3/TRBV12-4	TRBJ1-1	CASSTQGDTEAFF	TGTGCCAGCAGTACTCAGGGTGACACTGAAGCTTTCTTT
.	few	TRBV27	TRBJ1-5	CASSLGGGVVNQPQHF	TGTGCCAGCAGTTTAGGAGGGGGGGTGGTCAATCAGCCCCAGCATTTT
TRBD1	.	TRBV7-7	TRBJ2-2	CASSPGTGITGELFF	TGTGCTAGCAGCCCCGGGACAGGGATAACCGGGGAGCTGTTTTTT
.	once	TRBV15	TRBJ2-2	CATSRDRTAAGELFF	TGTGCCACCAGCAGAGATAGAACGGCGGCCGGGGAGCTGTTTTTT
.	.	TRBV3-1/TRBV3-2	TRBJ1-6	CASSQPWYYSPLHF	TGTGCCAGCAGCCAACCTTGGTACTATTCACCCCTCCACTTT
.	.	TRBV5-1	TRBJ2-7	CASRGLSYIEQYF	TGCGCCAGCAGGGGGCTATCGTACATCGAGCAGTACTTC
.	.	TRBV3-1/TRBV3-2	TRBJ2-5	CASSQDIAAHQETQYF	TGTGCCAGCAGCCAAGATATAGCGGCCCACCAAGAGACCCAGTACTTC
.	.	TRBV7-6	TRBJ2-6	CASRPVDGRGANVLTF	TGTGCCAGCAGACCCGTAGATGGGCGTGGGGCCAACGTCCTGACTTTC
TRBD2	.	TRBV28	TRBJ2-3	CASSLTGPGLAGDTQYF	TGTGCCAGCAGTTTGACGGGCCCGGGACTAGCGGGAGATACGCAGTATTTT
TRBD1	.	TRBV3-1/TRBV3-2	TRBJ1-3	CASSQDRTGSGNTIYF	TGTGCCAGCAGCCAAGATCGGACAGGCTCTGGAAACACCATATATTTT
.	.	TRBV5-1	TRBJ1-3	CASSLENTIYF	TGCGCCAGCTCCCTTGAGAACACCATATATTTT
.	.	TRBV2	TRBJ1-5	CASSSQRYNQPQHF	TGTGCCAGCAGCTCACAGCGGTACAATCAGCCCCAGCATTTT
.	.	TRBV3-1/TRBV3-2	TRBJ2-3	CASSPYLTDTQYF	TGTGCCAGCAGCCCTTATTTGACAGATACGCAGTATTTT
TRBD1	few	TRBV4-3	TRBJ2-5	CASSQSTGQGAGETQYF	TGCGCCAGCAGCCAGTCAACCGGACAGGGGGCGGGAGAGACCCAGTACTTC
.	.	TRBV19	TRBJ2-7	CASSFGLIYEQYF	TGTGCCAGCAGTTTCGGGTTGATCTACGAGCAGTACTTC
.	.	TRBV9	TRBJ2-7	CASSPRRQGGYEQYF	TGTGCCAGCAGCCCCCGCCGGCAGGGAGGCTACGAGCAGTACTTC